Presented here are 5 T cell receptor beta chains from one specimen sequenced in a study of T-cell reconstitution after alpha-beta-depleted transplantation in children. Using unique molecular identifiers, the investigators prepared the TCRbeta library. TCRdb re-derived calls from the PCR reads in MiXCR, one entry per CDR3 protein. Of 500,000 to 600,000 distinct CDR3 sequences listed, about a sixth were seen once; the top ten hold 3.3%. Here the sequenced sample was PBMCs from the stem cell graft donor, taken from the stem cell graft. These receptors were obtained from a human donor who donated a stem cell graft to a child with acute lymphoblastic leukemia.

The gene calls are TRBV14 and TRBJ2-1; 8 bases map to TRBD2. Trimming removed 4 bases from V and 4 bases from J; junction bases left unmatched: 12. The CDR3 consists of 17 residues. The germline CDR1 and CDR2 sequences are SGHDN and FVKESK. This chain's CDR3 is CASSPRTARGRYNEQFF. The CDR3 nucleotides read TGTGCCAGCAGCCCACGGACAGCTCGCGGGAGGTACAATGAGCAGTTCTTC.

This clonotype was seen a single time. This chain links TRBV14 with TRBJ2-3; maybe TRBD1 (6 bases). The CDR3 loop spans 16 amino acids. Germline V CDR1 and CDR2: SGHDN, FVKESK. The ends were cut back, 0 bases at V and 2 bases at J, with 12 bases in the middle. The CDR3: CASSQDQGNPTDTQYF. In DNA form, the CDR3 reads TGTGCCAGCAGCCAAGATCAGGGGAATCCCACAGATACGCAGTATTTT. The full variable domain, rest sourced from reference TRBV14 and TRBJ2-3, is EAGVTQFPSHSVIEKGQTVTLRCDPISGHDNLYWYRRVMGKEIKFLLHFVKESKQDESGMPNNRFLAERTGGTYSTLKVQPAELEDSGVYFCASSQDQGNPTDTQYFGPGTRLTVL.

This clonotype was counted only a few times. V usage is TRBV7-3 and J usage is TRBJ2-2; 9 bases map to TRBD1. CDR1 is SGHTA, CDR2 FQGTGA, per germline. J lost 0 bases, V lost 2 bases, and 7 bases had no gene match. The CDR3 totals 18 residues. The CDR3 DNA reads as TGTGCCAGCAGCTTAGAGGGACAGGGTGCCTCGAACACCGGGGAGCTGTTTTTT. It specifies CASSLEGQGASNTGELFF.

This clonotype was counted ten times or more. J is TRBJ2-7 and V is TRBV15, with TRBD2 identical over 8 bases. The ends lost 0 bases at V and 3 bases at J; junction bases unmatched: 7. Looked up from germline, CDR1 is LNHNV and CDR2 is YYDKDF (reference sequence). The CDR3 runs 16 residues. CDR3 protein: CATSRDSGGESYEQYF. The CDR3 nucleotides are TGTGCCACCAGCAGAGACTCGGGAGGGGAGAGCTACGAGCAGTACTTC.

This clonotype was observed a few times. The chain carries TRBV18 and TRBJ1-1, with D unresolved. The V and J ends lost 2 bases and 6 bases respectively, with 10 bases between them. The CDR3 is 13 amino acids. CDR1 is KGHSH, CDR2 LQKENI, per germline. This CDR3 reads CASSPSGIAEAFF. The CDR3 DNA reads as TGTGCCAGCTCACCATCGGGGATCGCTGAAGCTTTCTTT. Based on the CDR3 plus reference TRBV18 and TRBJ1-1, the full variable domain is NAGVMQNPRHLVRRRGQEARLRCSPMKGHSHVYWYRQLPEEGLKFMVYLQKENIIDESGMPKERFSAEFPKEGPSILRIQQVVRGDSAAYFCASSPSGIAEAFFGQGTRLTVV.